This T cell receptor beta chain was recovered during a study of OX40 agonist ivuxolimab in advanced cancers. Study in general: Ivuxolimab, which is an agonistic anti-OX40 (CD134) antibody, was administered to the patients. People in dose escalation had one of these cancers: hepatocellular carcinoma, melanoma, renal cell or head and neck cancer. Partial responses were seen in three patients, one with hepatocellular carcinoma and two with cutaneous melanoma.

This clone was seen a handful of times. Its target is not known. Study-level findings and limits: Researchers report that CD8+ T cells had, on average, more expanded clones than CD4+.

Trimming removed 0 bases at V and 7 bases at J, with 13 bases between. This CDR3 contains 15 residues. Germline V gene sequence: CDR1 KGHSH, CDR2 LQKENI. The assay was immunoSEQ multiplex PCR, and TCRdb's table has in-frame clones only and misses some. The data contain 50,000 to 65,000 clones, around 84% of them seen just once; the ten biggest clones take up 4% to 5%. This material consisted of CD4+ or CD8+ T cells sorted from blood, taken in a trial of the OX40 agonist ivuxolimab. The sequence was collected from an adult with an advanced solid tumor such as melanoma, head and neck, liver or kidney cancer. The V call is TRBV18, the J call TRBJ2-1; possible D gene TRBD2, 6 bases. The CDR3 coding sequence is TGTGCCAGCTCACCACCGGAGGGGCCGAGGAATGAGCAGTTCTTC. It specifies CASSPPEGPRNEQFF.